This TCR beta chain was found in a study of T-cell memory formation after mild COVID-19. At the level of the study: Largely donor-specific TCR clusters were found. Whole-study results and caveats: Detection of some responders pre-infection suggested pre-existing cross-reactive memory T cells participated. Shrinking CD4+ clones resided mostly in CM and EM, and CD8+ ones in EMRA.

Worth noting for this clonotype: Its target is unknown.

The CDR3 consists of 17 residues. Germline V gene data show CDR1 as MNHEY and CDR2 as SVGAGI. V gave up 6 bases and J gave up 5 bases; unmatched junction bases: 14. Researchers used 5'RACE with constant-segment primers to make TCR alpha and TCR beta cDNA libraries that carry sample barcodes and UMIs. TCRdb redid the calling of the 5' RACE reads with MiXCR, one entry per CDR3 protein. The sample consists of approximately 100,000 distinct CDR3 sequences, 9.5% to 15% of them appearing once. The sequence came from an adult woman who had mild COVID-19 (a few samples of this study predate the infection). Cell type and time point are not known. The specimen sequenced was PBMCs or a T cell subset sorted from them (not recorded which). This sequence joins TRBV6-5 and TRBJ2-7, with 12 bases identical to TRBD1. The CDR3 bases are TGTGCCAGCAGCTACGCCGGGACAGGGGGCGGTGTTGACGAGCAGTACTTC. Its protein product is CASSYAGTGGGVDEQYF.